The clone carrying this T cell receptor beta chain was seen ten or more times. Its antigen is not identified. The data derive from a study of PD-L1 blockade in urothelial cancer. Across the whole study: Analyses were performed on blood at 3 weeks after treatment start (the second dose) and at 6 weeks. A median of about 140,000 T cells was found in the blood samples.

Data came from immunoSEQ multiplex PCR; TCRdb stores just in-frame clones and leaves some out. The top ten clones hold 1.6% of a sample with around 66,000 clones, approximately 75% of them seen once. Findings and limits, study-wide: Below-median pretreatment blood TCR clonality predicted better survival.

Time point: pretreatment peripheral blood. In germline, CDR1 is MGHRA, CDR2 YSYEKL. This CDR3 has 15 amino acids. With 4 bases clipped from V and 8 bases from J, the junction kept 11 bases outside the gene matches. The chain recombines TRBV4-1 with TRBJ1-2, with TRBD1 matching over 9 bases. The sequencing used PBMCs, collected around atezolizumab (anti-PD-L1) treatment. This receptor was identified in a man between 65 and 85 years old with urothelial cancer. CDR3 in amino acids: CASSRIGTGNQGYTF. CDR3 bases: TGCGCCAGCAGCCGTATCGGGACAGGGAATCAGGGCTACACCTTC.